Below, 17 T cell receptor beta chains from the same sample are listed, as sequenced in a study of cytomegalovirus exposure and HLA in healthy donors (dated by TCRdb to about 2017). The library came from the immunoSEQ multiplex PCR assay. The multiplex PCR relied on a mix of 60 forward primers for TCR Vbeta segments and 13 reverse primers for TCR Jbeta segments. Held by TCRdb, this immuneACCESS table contains in-frame sequences only and omits some clones. Under half of the omission traces to an unresolved V gene where checked; the cause of the rest is unknown. This sample lists 150,000 to 250,000 clones; about 80% were detected once. The top ten hold approximately 4% of the sample. What was sequenced was PBMCs. These receptors were collected from a woman in her thirties in good health and CMV-seropositive.

This clone has a handful of counts. The chain carries TRBV5-6 and TRBJ2-3, with 7 bases that match TRBD1. Germline V gives CDR1 SGHDT, CDR2 YYEEEE. Unmatched junction bases numbered 6, after V lost 3 bases and J lost 2 bases. This CDR3 region has 15 residues. The CDR3 DNA reads TGTGCCAGCAGCTGGACAGGTCAACTCACAGATACGCAGTATTTT. Its protein is CASSWTGQLTDTQYF.

This rearrangement joins TRBV5-1 to TRBJ2-7; 7 nucleotides match TRBD1. The CDR3 is 14 amino acids. Trimming took 4 bases from V and 4 from J; bases not matched to a gene: 8. Germline lookup yields CDR1 SGHRS and CDR2 YFSETQ. The CDR3 loop is CASSRRTGPYEQYF. The CDR3 DNA sequence: TGCGCCAGCAGCCGACGGACAGGACCGTACGAGCAGTACTTC.

The chain carries TRBV2 and TRBJ2-7, with D hard to call. Trimming cost V 3 bases and J 1 base, with 4 bases left between them. Germline lookup yields CDR1 SNHLY and CDR2 FYNNEI. The CDR3 runs to 12 residues. The CDR3 loop reads CASSDQSYEQYF. DNA of the CDR3: TGTGCCAGCAGTGATCAATCCTACGAGCAGTACTTC.

This chain joins TRBV5-1 and TRBJ2-1, with D possibly being TRBD1 (6 bases). The germline V and J ends were trimmed by 2 bases and 2 bases, with 11 bases remaining between them. Per the germline V gene, CDR1 is SGHRS and CDR2 is YFSETQ. The CDR3 is 15 residues long. CDR3: CASSLTGQTYNEQFF. CDR3 nucleotide sequence: TGCGCCAGCAGCTTAACCGGACAGACCTACAATGAGCAGTTCTTC.

The chain joins TRBV11-3 to TRBJ1-4; perhaps TRBD1 as D (6 bases). Germline CDR1 reads SGHNT; CDR2 reads YENEEA. The CDR3 spans 15 residues. The V gene lost 5 bases and the J gene lost 8 bases, with 18 bases spanning the gap. This CDR3 reads CASSPRDGTREKLFF. DNA of the CDR3: TGTGCCAGCAGCCCACGGGACGGGACAAGAGAAAAACTGTTTTTT.

This sequence joins TRBV27 and TRBJ2-2; D perhaps matches TRBD1 (5 bases). V lost 6 bases and J 3 bases, leaving 26 bases between the germline ends. The CDR3 length is 19 residues. Germline V lookup: CDR1 MNHEY, CDR2 SMNVEV (reference sequence). The CDR3: CASRGRAGLQFRDTGELFF. CDR3 sequence (DNA): TGTGCCAGCAGAGGCCGGGCAGGGTTACAATTCAGGGACACCGGGGAGCTGTTTTTT.

This CDR3 reads CASSLANRIASYEQYF. CDR3 nucleotide sequence: TGTGCCAGCAGCTTAGCGAACAGGATCGCCTCCTACGAGCAGTACTTC. The V and J genes are TRBV7-8 and TRBJ2-5; D possibly corresponds to TRBD1 (5 bases). Gene TRBJ2-7 matches the end of the DNA better, so the J call may be wrong. Germline CDR1 and CDR2: SGHVS and FQNEAQ. The CDR3 has 16 residues.

The CDR3 bases are TGCGCCAGCAGGGGACTAGCGGGAGAGGCAGGGTCCGAGCAGTACTTC. This codes for CASRGLAGEAGSEQYF. The rearrangement uses TRBV5-1 and TRBJ2-7; 14 bases fit TRBD2. The CDR3 is 16 residues long. Germline values: CDR1 SGHRS, CDR2 YFSETQ. V was pared by 5 bases and J by 6 bases, with 10 bases of the junction left unmatched.

The gene calls are TRBV10-2 and TRBJ2-1; 10 nucleotides line up with TRBD2. This CDR3 contains 14 residues. In germline, CDR1 is WSHSY, CDR2 SAAADI. The V segment lost 6 bases and the J segment 6 bases; nucleotides outside the gene matches: 5. For the CDR3, the DNA is TGCGCCAGCAGAGTAAGCGGGGGGGGCAATGAGCAGTTCTTC. Its protein product is CASRVSGGGNEQFF.

The V and J genes are TRBV7-9 and TRBJ1-3; no firm D call. V was trimmed by 1 base and J by 0 bases, leaving 10 bases between them. The germline V gene has CDR1 SEHNR and CDR2 FQNEAQ (reference sequence). The CDR3 runs to 16 residues. This CDR3 reads CASSLGGGFSGNTIYF. The CDR3, as DNA: TGTGCCAGCAGCTTAGGAGGCGGGTTCTCTGGAAACACCATATATTTT. The full variable domain, with the rest looked up from reference TRBV7-9 and TRBJ1-3, is DTGVSQNPRHKITKRGQNVTFRCDPISEHNRLYWYRQTLGQGPEFLTYFQNEAQLEKSRLLSDRFSAERPKGSFSTLEIQRTEQGDSAMYLCASSLGGGFSGNTIYFGEGSWLTVV.

CDR3: CASSLQAGGFTDTQYF. The CDR3 DNA follows: TGTGCCAGCAGTTTACAAGCGGGAGGATTCACAGATACGCAGTATTTT. The chain employs TRBV27 and TRBJ2-3; TRBD2 matches at 9 bases. The V gene end was trimmed by 2 bases and the J gene end by 2 bases; junction bases not matched to a gene: 5. The CDR3 loop spans 16 amino acids. From germline, CDR1 is MNHEY and CDR2 SMNVEV (reference sequence).

The table lists this clone with a count of one. The chain carries TRBV6-4 and TRBJ2-1; D is unresolved. CDR1 and CDR2 from the germline V gene are MRHNA and SNTAGT. V shed 3 bases and J shed 9 bases, with 12 bases lying between them. The CDR3 extends over 13 amino acids. The CDR3 loop is CASSEVGRSEQFF. CDR3 DNA sequence: TGTGCCAGCAGTGAAGTTGGTCGGAGTGAGCAGTTCTTC.

This clone was counted between two and nine times. The gene calls are TRBV6-1 and TRBJ1-2; D is ambiguous. Germline CDR1 is MNHNS and CDR2 is SASEGT. Deletions cut 6 bases from V and 4 bases from J, with 9 bases between. This CDR3 spans 12 amino acids. CDR3 nucleotides: TGTGCCAGCAGGCCACACATCTATGGCTACACCTTC. Translated, it gives CASRPHIYGYTF.

The chain joins TRBV15 to TRBJ2-5; D is unclear. The CDR3 is 13 amino acids. Looked up from germline, CDR1 is LNHNV and CDR2 is YYDKDF (reference sequence). The V gene lost 6 bases and the J gene lost 7 bases, with 15 bases spanning the gap. This CDR3 is CATRSGSRGTQYF. The CDR3 DNA reads TGTGCCACCAGATCCGGGTCCCGTGGGACCCAGTACTTC.

About this clone itself: Other DNA sequences from this sample encode an identical CDR3 as well. The chain carries TRBV29-1 and TRBJ1-2, with a possible D match to TRBD1 (5 bases). The CDR3 totals 12 residues. Germline V lookup: CDR1 SQVTM, CDR2 ANQGSEA. Trimming stripped 4 bases from V and 2 bases from J, with 8 bases between. The chain's CDR3 is CSVVRGNYGYTF. The CDR3, as DNA: TGCAGCGTTGTTAGGGGAAACTATGGCTACACCTTC. Using reference TRBV29-1 and TRBJ1-2 for the parts outside the CDR3, the full variable domain is SAVISQKPSRDICQRGTSLTIQCQVDSQVTMMFWYRQQPGQSLTLIATANQGSEATYESGFVIDKFPISRPNLTFSTLTVSNMSPEDSSIYLCSVVRGNYGYTFGSGTRLTVV.

The rearrangement joins TRBV6-5 to TRBJ1-1; the D gene is possibly TRBD1 (5 bases). The CDR3 extends over 14 amino acids. The germline gives CDR1 MNHEY, CDR2 SVGAGI. Trimming took off 6 bases at V and 4 bases at J, with 15 bases between the two ends. This chain's CDR3 is CASRPSTGSTEAFF. In nucleotides, the CDR3 is TGTGCCAGCAGGCCTTCAACAGGATCCACTGAAGCTTTCTTT.

The chain recombines TRBV5-3 with TRBJ2-1; 13 positions agree with TRBD2. TRBV5-3 is recorded as an ORF, its role being uncertain. V trimming: 3 bases; J trimming: 7 bases; junction bases outside the gene matches: 4. This CDR3 region has 15 residues. CDR3 sequence: CARSSLAGGRNEQFF. The CDR3 bases are TGTGCCAGAAGCTCACTAGCGGGAGGGCGTAATGAGCAGTTCTTC.